Listed here is a single T cell receptor beta chain. The CDR3 loop spans 16 amino acids. The germline CDR1 and CDR2 sequences are DFQATT and SNEGSKA (reference sequence). J was trimmed by 9 bases and V by 3 bases; bases with no gene match: 10. The data belong to a study of blood T cell repertoires in COVID-19. Only in-frame clones appear in the TCRdb table, and some are missing; sequencing was by immunoSEQ multiplex PCR. Of approximately 240,000 clones in the sample, roughly 82% are singletons; the top ten hold approximately 4.9%. The clonotype originates from a woman aged 80 or older with active or convalescent COVID-19. This rearrangement joins TRBV20-1 to TRBJ2-1, with TRBD2 matching over 14 bases. Input material: peripheral blood. CDR3 residues: CSASDRGTSGRTEQFF. The DNA of the CDR3 is TGCAGTGCTAGTGACCGAGGGACTAGCGGGAGAACTGAGCAGTTCTTC.